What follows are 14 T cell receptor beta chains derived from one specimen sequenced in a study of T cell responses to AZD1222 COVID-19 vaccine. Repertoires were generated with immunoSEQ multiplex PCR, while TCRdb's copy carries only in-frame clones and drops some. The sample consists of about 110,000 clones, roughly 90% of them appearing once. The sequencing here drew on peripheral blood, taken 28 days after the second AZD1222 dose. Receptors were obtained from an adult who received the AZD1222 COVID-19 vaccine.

The CDR3 DNA sequence: TGCGCCAGCAGCCAAGATTCAACCGGGACAGCGTATAATCAGCCCCAGCATTTT. Encoded protein: CASSQDSTGTAYNQPQHF. This sequence joins TRBV4-1 and TRBJ1-5, with 7 bases aligning to TRBD1. CDR3 size: 18 residues. CDR1 and CDR2 from the germline V gene are MGHRA and YSYEKL. V lost 0 bases and J lost 4; bases outside the gene matches: 12.

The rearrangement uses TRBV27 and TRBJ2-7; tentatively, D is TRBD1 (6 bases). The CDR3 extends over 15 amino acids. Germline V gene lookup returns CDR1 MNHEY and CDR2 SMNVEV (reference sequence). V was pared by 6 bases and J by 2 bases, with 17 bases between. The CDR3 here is CASSIQGTVAYEQYF. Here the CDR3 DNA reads TGTGCCAGCAGCATACAGGGTACGGTAGCCTACGAGCAGTACTTC.

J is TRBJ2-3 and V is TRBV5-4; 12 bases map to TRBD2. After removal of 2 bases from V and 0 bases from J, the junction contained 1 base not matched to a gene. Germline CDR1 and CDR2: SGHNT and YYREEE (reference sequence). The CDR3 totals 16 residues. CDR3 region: CASSLGTSGSTDTQYF. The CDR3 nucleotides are TGTGCCAGCAGCTTAGGGACTAGCGGGAGCACAGATACGCAGTATTTT.

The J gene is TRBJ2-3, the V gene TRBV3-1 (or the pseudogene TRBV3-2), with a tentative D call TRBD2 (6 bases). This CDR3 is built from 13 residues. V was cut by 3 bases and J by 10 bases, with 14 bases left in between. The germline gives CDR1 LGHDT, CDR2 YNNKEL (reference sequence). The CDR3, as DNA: TGTGCCAGCAGCCAGCTACGGGGGATTTCGCAGTATTTT. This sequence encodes CASSQLRGISQYF.

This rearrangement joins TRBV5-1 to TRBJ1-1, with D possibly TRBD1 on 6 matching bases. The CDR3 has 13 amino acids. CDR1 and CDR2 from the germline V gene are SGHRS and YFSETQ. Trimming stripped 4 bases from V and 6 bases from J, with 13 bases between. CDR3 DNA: TGCGCCAGCAGCCACCCTCAGGGGTCTGAAGCTTTCTTT. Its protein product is CASSHPQGSEAFF.

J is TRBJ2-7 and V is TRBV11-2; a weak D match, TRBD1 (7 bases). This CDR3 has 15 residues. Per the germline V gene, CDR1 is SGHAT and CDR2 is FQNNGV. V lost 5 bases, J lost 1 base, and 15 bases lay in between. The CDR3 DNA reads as TGTGCCAGCAGCCAGGGGGGCACAGGTTCCTACGAGCAGTACTTC. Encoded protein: CASSQGGTGSYEQYF.

DNA of the CDR3: TGTGCCAGTAGTATACAGGGGGCTGCTTCTGAAGCTTTCTTT. Encoded protein: CASSIQGAASEAFF. V gene TRBV19 combines with J gene TRBJ1-1, with TRBD1 matching over 8 bases. This CDR3 spans 14 amino acids. Per the germline V gene, CDR1 is LNHDA and CDR2 is SQIVND (reference sequence). V shed 2 bases, J shed 6 bases, and the junction held 5 bases outside the gene matches. Full variable domain (missing parts from reference TRBV19 and TRBJ1-1): DGGITQSPKYLFRKEGQNVTLSCEQNLNHDAMYWYRQDPGQGLRLIYYSQIVNDFQKGDIAEGYSVSREKKESFPLTVTSAQKNPTAFYLCASSIQGAASEAFFGQGTRLTVV.

The CDR3 region has the DNA TGTGCCAGCAGCGCGAGGGGGACCTCCTACGAGCAGTACTTC. Translation gives CASSARGTSYEQYF. The V and J genes are TRBV11-3 and TRBJ2-7, with a weak D call TRBD1 (6 bases). Germline V CDR1 and CDR2: SGHNT, YENEEA. The CDR3 has 14 amino acids. V was cut by 5 bases and J by 0 bases, with 11 bases left in between.

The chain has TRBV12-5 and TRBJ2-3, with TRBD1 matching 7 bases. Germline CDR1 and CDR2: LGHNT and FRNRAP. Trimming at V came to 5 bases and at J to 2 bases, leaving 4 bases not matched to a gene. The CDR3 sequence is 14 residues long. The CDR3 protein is CASGPGTDTDTQYF. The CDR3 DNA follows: TGTGCTAGTGGTCCCGGGACAGACACAGATACGCAGTATTTT.

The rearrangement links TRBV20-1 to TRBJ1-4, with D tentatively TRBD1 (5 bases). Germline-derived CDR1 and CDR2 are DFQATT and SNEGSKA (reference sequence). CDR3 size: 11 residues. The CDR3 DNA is TGCAGGGGGCAGAGTAATGAAAAACTGTTTTTT. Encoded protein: CRGQSNEKLFF.

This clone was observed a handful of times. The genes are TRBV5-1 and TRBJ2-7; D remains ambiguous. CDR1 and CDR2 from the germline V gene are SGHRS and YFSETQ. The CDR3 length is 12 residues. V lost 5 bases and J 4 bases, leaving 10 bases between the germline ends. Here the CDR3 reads CASSPPDYEQYF. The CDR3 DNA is TGCGCCAGCAGTCCCCCGGATTACGAGCAGTACTTC.

DNA for the CDR3: TGTGCCTGGAGTGTCAAGTCCGGAGAGACCCAGTACTTC. It encodes CAWSVKSGETQYF. The chain has TRBV30 and TRBJ2-5, with D uncertain. Between the trimmed V and J ends, which lost 0 bases and 4 bases, there was a span of 9 bases. The CDR3 consists of 13 residues. From germline, CDR1 is GTSNPN and CDR2 SVGIG (reference sequence).

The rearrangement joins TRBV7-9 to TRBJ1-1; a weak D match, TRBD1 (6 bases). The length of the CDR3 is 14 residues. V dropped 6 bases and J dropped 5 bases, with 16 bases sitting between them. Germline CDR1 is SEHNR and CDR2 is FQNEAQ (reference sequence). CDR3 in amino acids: CASSPGVVVTEAFF. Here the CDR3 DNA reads TGTGCCAGCAGTCCAGGGGTCGTAGTGACTGAAGCTTTCTTT.

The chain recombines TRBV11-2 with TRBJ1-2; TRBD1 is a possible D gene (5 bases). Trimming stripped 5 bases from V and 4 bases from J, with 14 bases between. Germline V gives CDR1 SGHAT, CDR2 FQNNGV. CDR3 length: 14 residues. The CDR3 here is CASSPMGDGYGYTF. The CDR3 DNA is TGTGCCAGCAGCCCTATGGGGGACGGCTATGGCTACACCTTC.